One and the same sample provided the 18 T cell receptor beta chains below, sequenced in a study of T-cell memory formation after mild COVID-19. TCRdb ran MiXCR on the 5' RACE reads and lists one entry per CDR3 protein. The sample lists 220,000 or so distinct CDR3 sequences, approximately 10% occurring once. Sample: PBMCs or a T cell subset sorted from them (not recorded which). The receptors were gathered from a man younger than 35 who had mild COVID-19 (a few samples of this study predate the infection). Cell type and time point are not known.

V gene TRBV3-1 combines with J gene TRBJ1-1; 10 bases are a match to TRBD1. J was trimmed by 11 bases and V by 0 bases; bases with no gene match: 3. Germline V gene data show CDR1 as LGHDT and CDR2 as YNNKEL (reference sequence). The CDR3 consists of 13 residues. CDR3 DNA sequence: TGTGCCAGCAGCCAAGACCCGGGACAGGGGGCTTTCTTT. It is translated as CASSQDPGQGAFF.

This clonotype was detected only a few times. The V and J genes are TRBV18 and TRBJ2-3; D tentatively reads TRBD1 or TRBD2 (5 bases each). Germline CDR1 and CDR2: KGHSH and LQKENI. The CDR3 extends over 15 amino acids. V lost 3 bases and J 1 base, leaving 11 bases between the germline ends. This chain's CDR3 is CASSPATGRTDTQYF. In DNA, the CDR3 is TGTGCCAGCTCACCCGCAACGGGGCGCACAGATACGCAGTATTTT.

The V call is TRBV10-3, the J call TRBJ1-5, with TRBD1 as a possible D gene (6 bases). Germline V gene lookup returns CDR1 ENHRY and CDR2 SYGVKD. The CDR3 spans 13 residues. V lost 5 bases to trimming and J lost 4 bases, with 9 bases between them. The CDR3 DNA reads TGTGCCATCAGTACAGGGTCTAATCAGCCCCAGCATTTT. Its translation is CAISTGSNQPQHF.

The chain carries TRBV7-2 and TRBJ1-2; D remains unclear. The CDR3 length is 13 residues. CDR1 and CDR2 (germline): SGHTA, FQGNSA. Trimming pared 1 base from V and 4 bases from J, leaving 7 bases between. CDR3 protein: CASSLVQIYGYTF. The CDR3 DNA follows: TGTGCCAGCAGCTTAGTTCAGATCTATGGCTACACCTTC.

V usage is TRBV2 and J usage is TRBJ1-1; possible D gene TRBD1, 6 bases. V lost 7 bases and J lost 11, with 20 bases in between. The CDR3 runs to 13 residues. Germline V CDR1 and CDR2: SNHLY, FYNNEI. As DNA, the CDR3 is TGTGCCAGCACGGGGGCCACAGGGAGCCCCGCTTTCTTT. This codes for CASTGATGSPAFF.

The gene calls are TRBV7-2 and TRBJ2-7; possibly TRBD2 for D (5 bases). V lost 1 base, J lost 2 bases, and 9 bases lay in between. Germline V lookup: CDR1 SGHTA, CDR2 FQGNSA. The CDR3 covers 14 residues. The CDR3 sequence: CASSLELAPYEQYF. CDR3 sequence (DNA): TGTGCCAGCAGCTTAGAGCTAGCCCCCTACGAGCAGTACTTC.

This clonotype has more than one count but fewer than ten. The chain recombines TRBV6-6 with TRBJ2-7; D may be TRBD1 (5 bases). The CDR3 extends over 14 amino acids. The V gene lost 6 bases and the J gene lost 1 base, with 13 bases spanning the gap. Germline CDR1 MNHNY, CDR2 SVGAGI (reference sequence). The CDR3, as DNA: TGTGCCAGCAGGCCCGCAGGGATTTCCTACGAGCAGTACTTC. As protein: CASRPAGISYEQYF.

This clonotype was counted ten times or more. The chain recombines TRBV7-2 with TRBJ2-7; a possible D gene is TRBD2 (6 bases). V was cut by 4 bases and J by 10 bases, with 20 bases left in between. This CDR3 region has 14 residues. CDR1 and CDR2 (germline): SGHTA, FQGNSA. Written as DNA, the CDR3 is TGTGCCAGCAGCTCAATAGGCGGGGCGCGGAACCAGTACTTC. Translating it yields CASSSIGGARNQYF.

This clonotype was recorded at least ten times. This chain connects TRBV4-2 to TRBJ2-3; D might be TRBD1 or TRBD2, each matching 5 bases. CDR1 and CDR2 from the germline V gene are LGHNA and YNFKEQ. V shed 1 base and J shed 9 bases, with 17 bases lying between them. The CDR3 extends over 15 amino acids. CDR3 region: CASSQVEQGEGTQYF. For the CDR3, the DNA is TGTGCCAGCAGCCAAGTTGAGCAGGGAGAAGGCACGCAGTATTTT.

The chain carries TRBV7-9 and TRBJ2-7; D possibly uses TRBD1 or TRBD2 (5 bases each). V was pared by 5 bases and J by 3 bases, with 11 bases between. Germline values: CDR1 SEHNR, CDR2 FQNEAQ (reference sequence). This CDR3 region has 13 residues. The CDR3 DNA reads TGTGCCAGCAGCAGGGACCAGTTCTACGAGCAGTACTTC. Amino acids: CASSRDQFYEQYF.

This clonotype was detected many times. The chain is built from TRBV3-1 and TRBJ2-4; D tentatively reads TRBD1 or TRBD2 (6 bases each). Trimming removed 1 base from V and 8 bases from J, with 15 bases in between. The CDR3 is made up of 15 amino acids. CDR1 LGHDT and CDR2 YNNKEL come from the germline V gene (reference sequence). The CDR3 nucleotides read TGTGCCAGCAGCCAAGCTAGCAGCCGGGGGCACATTCAGTACTTC. It encodes CASSQASSRGHIQYF.

The rearrangement joins TRBV7-1 to TRBJ2-1, with 10 positions matching TRBD2. TRBV7-1 is flagged as an ORF with uncertain function. The CDR3 consists of 14 residues. Trimming cost V 2 bases and J 8 bases; bases outside gene matches: 3. CDR3 amino acids: CASSSTAGGYEQFF. The CDR3 DNA sequence: TGTGCCAGCAGCTCAACAGCGGGGGGGTATGAGCAGTTCTTC.

J is TRBJ2-4 and V is TRBV5-6, with TRBD1 identical over 9 bases. The CDR3 is made up of 15 amino acids. The germline V gene encodes CDR1 SGHDT and CDR2 YYEEEE. V was clipped by 3 bases and J by 3 bases; unmatched bases: 4. CDR3 protein: CASSSRQGDKNIQYF. The CDR3 DNA reads TGTGCCAGCAGCTCACGACAGGGGGACAAAAACATTCAGTACTTC.

At least ten counts were recorded for this clonotype. This chain connects TRBV5-1 to TRBJ2-5; D is possibly TRBD2 (5 bases). Trimming removed 7 bases from V and 4 bases from J, with 17 bases in between. The CDR3 runs 14 residues. Germline assignment: CDR1 SGHRS and CDR2 YFSETQ. CDR3 residues: CASRADGGRETQYF. The CDR3 DNA sequence: TGCGCCAGCCGCGCGGACGGAGGACGAGAGACCCAGTACTTC.

This clonotype has ten or more counts. J is TRBJ2-5 and V is TRBV24-1, with D maybe TRBD2 (5 bases). Germline V gene data show CDR1 as KGHDR and CDR2 as SFDVKD. The V and J ends lost 4 bases and 7 bases respectively, with 9 bases between them. The CDR3 is 12 amino acids. The CDR3 spells CATSEIGGTQYF. CDR3 nucleotides: TGTGCCACCAGTGAGATCGGAGGGACCCAGTACTTC.

This clonotype was seen at least ten times. The V gene is TRBV7-2, the J gene TRBJ1-1; D is unresolved. Germline V CDR1 and CDR2: SGHTA, FQGNSA. The CDR3 covers 10 residues. V was trimmed by 4 bases and J by 10 bases, leaving 7 bases between them. CDR3 loop: CASSSDGAFF. CDR3 in DNA: TGTGCCAGCAGCTCCGACGGAGCTTTCTTT.

This clonotype was detected ten times or more. The chain combines TRBV7-2 with TRBJ1-1; possible D gene TRBD1, 5 bases. Germline CDR1 is SGHTA and CDR2 is FQGNSA. V gave up 4 bases and J gave up 4 bases, with 10 bases separating them. This CDR3 comprises 13 residues. CDR3: CASSSQGGTEAFF. As DNA, the CDR3 is TGTGCCAGCAGCTCCCAGGGCGGCACTGAAGCTTTCTTT.

This chain joins TRBV4-1 and TRBJ2-3; 14 bases are shared with TRBD2. The CDR3 is 21 residues long. The V gene's germline CDR1 is MGHRA and CDR2 YSYEKL. Losses at the gene ends were 4 bases for V and 3 bases for J; bases not matched to a gene: 18. CDR3 region: CASSPTRLAGGPLFVTDTQYF. DNA for the CDR3: TGCGCCAGCAGCCCCACGAGACTAGCGGGGGGGCCTTTGTTCGTTACAGATACGCAGTATTTT.